Listed below are T cell receptor beta chains from one sample, sequenced in a study of blood T cell repertoires in COVID-19. Only in-frame clones appear in the TCRdb table, and some are missing; sequencing was by immunoSEQ multiplex PCR. The repertoire includes approximately 390,000 clones, around nine tenths of them detected once, and approximately 9.3% sits in the top ten. The sample consisted of PBMCs or T cells enriched from blood (not recorded which). These receptors were collected from a woman in her forties or fifties who had recovered from COVID-19. The CDR3 runs from the conserved cysteine through the conserved F or W. Each record gives: CDR3 DNA, CDR3 protein, J gene, D gene, V gene, clone size. The D gene is left open where the match is weak. Size is stated for part of the rows, as once, few or many counts, or as a class when the clone is expanded.

CDR3nt: TGTGCCAGCGGGGTCTATGGCTACACCTTC
CDR3aa: CASGVYGYTF
j_gene: TRBJ1-2
d_gene: NA
v_gene: TRBV19
abundance: few

CDR3nt: TGTGCCAGCAGTTTATCCTGGGAGACCTATAATTCACCCCTCCACTTT
CDR3aa: CASSLSWETYNSPLHF
j_gene: TRBJ1-6
d_gene: NA
v_gene: TRBV27
abundance: NA

CDR3nt: TGTGCCAGCAGTTTACACGGACAGGACGAGCAGTACTTC
CDR3aa: CASSLHGQDEQYF
j_gene: TRBJ2-7
d_gene: TRBD1
v_gene: TRBV28
abundance: NA

CDR3nt: TGTGCCAGCAGTTATTCGGGGAACTACAATGAGCAGTTCTTC
CDR3aa: CASSYSGNYNEQFF
j_gene: TRBJ2-1
d_gene: NA
v_gene: TRBV6-2/TRBV6-3
abundance: NA

CDR3nt: TGTGCCAGCAGCTTAAGCAGGGGTTCAACAGATACGCAGTATTTT
CDR3aa: CASSLSRGSTDTQYF
j_gene: TRBJ2-3
d_gene: NA
v_gene: TRBV13
abundance: NA

CDR3nt: TGTGCCAGTAGTAACTCCAGGGGGTTACACACCGGGGAGCTGTTTTTT
CDR3aa: CASSNSRGLHTGELFF
j_gene: TRBJ2-2
d_gene: TRBD1
v_gene: TRBV19
abundance: NA

CDR3nt: TGTGCCAGCAGCGGCCAGGGGTTAGCCAAAAACATTCAGTACTTC
CDR3aa: CASSGQGLAKNIQYF
j_gene: TRBJ2-4
d_gene: NA
v_gene: TRBV9
abundance: NA

CDR3nt: TGCGCCAGCAGCCAAGACAGGGGGCATGGCTACACCTTC
CDR3aa: CASSQDRGHGYTF
j_gene: TRBJ1-2
d_gene: TRBD1
v_gene: TRBV4-3
abundance: NA

CDR3nt: TGTGCCAGCAGTGGAACCCTTGGACTTATCACAGATACGCAGTATTTT
CDR3aa: CASSGTLGLITDTQYF
j_gene: TRBJ2-3
d_gene: NA
v_gene: TRBV6-1
abundance: few

CDR3nt: TGTGCCAGCAGCGCCCAACGAGGGTCGGGGGGGGAGACAGATACGCAGTATTTT
CDR3aa: CASSAQRGSGGETDTQYF
j_gene: TRBJ2-3
d_gene: TRBD2
v_gene: TRBV4-2
abundance: NA

CDR3nt: TGTGCCAGCAGCGCCGACAGGGGAAGGGAAAAACTGTTTTTT
CDR3aa: CASSADRGREKLFF
j_gene: TRBJ1-4
d_gene: TRBD1
v_gene: TRBV7-2
abundance: NA

CDR3nt: TGTGCCAGCAGCCATCGTACAGGGTCAGATGAGCAGTTCTTC
CDR3aa: CASSHRTGSDEQFF
j_gene: TRBJ2-1
d_gene: NA
v_gene: TRBV4-2
abundance: NA

CDR3nt: TGTGCCAGCAGCTTAGGGGTGCGGGGCTACACCTTC
CDR3aa: CASSLGVRGYTF
j_gene: TRBJ1-2
d_gene: NA
v_gene: TRBV11-2
abundance: NA

CDR3nt: TGCCCCCCGAGGGACAGGGGTAATCAGCCCCAGCATTTT
CDR3aa: CPPRDRGNQPQHF
j_gene: TRBJ1-5
d_gene: TRBD1
v_gene: TRBV29-1
abundance: NA

CDR3nt: TGTGCCAGCAGACAGGGGGGGACGGTAAACACTGAAGCTTTCTTT
CDR3aa: CASRQGGTVNTEAFF
j_gene: TRBJ1-1
d_gene: TRBD1
v_gene: TRBV14
abundance: NA

CDR3nt: TGTGCCAGTAGTATACAGGGGAAGGATGGCTACACCTTC
CDR3aa: CASSIQGKDGYTF
j_gene: TRBJ1-2
d_gene: NA
v_gene: TRBV19
abundance: NA

CDR3nt: TGCGCCAGCAGCTTGGATCGGACAGACTATGGCTACACCTTC
CDR3aa: CASSLDRTDYGYTF
j_gene: TRBJ1-2
d_gene: NA
v_gene: TRBV5-1
abundance: NA

CDR3nt: TGCGCCAGCAGCCTGGGGACAGGGACCGGGGAGCTGTTTTTT
CDR3aa: CASSLGTGTGELFF
j_gene: TRBJ2-2
d_gene: TRBD1
v_gene: TRBV4-1
abundance: NA

CDR3nt: TGTGCCAGCAGTGAGAGAGAAGGGGGGGTGAGGGAAACGCAGTATTTT
CDR3aa: CASSEREGGVRETQYF
j_gene: TRBJ2-3
d_gene: NA
v_gene: TRBV6-1
abundance: NA

CDR3nt: TGTGCCAGCAGTTTAAAGGGGGACACCATATATTTT
CDR3aa: CASSLKGDTIYF
j_gene: TRBJ1-3
d_gene: NA
v_gene: TRBV28
abundance: NA

CDR3nt: TGTGCCAGCAGAGCCCCGAACACTGAAGCTTTCTTT
CDR3aa: CASRAPNTEAFF
j_gene: TRBJ1-1
d_gene: NA
v_gene: TRBV28
abundance: NA

CDR3nt: TGTGCCAGCAAAGTTAGCGGGGGGGCTCAGGAGCAGTTCTTC
CDR3aa: CASKVSGGAQEQFF
j_gene: TRBJ2-1
d_gene: TRBD2
v_gene: TRBV6-5
abundance: NA

CDR3nt: TGTGCCAGCAGTGAGACTAGCGGGGCAGGAGATACGCAGTATTTT
CDR3aa: CASSETSGAGDTQYF
j_gene: TRBJ2-3
d_gene: TRBD2
v_gene: TRBV28
abundance: NA

CDR3nt: TGTGCCACCAGTGATTGGGGACATCCCCGTCCCTACGAGCAGTACTTC
CDR3aa: CATSDWGHPRPYEQYF
j_gene: TRBJ2-7
d_gene: NA
v_gene: TRBV24-1
abundance: NA

CDR3nt: TGTGCCAGCAGTTTAGGCAGGGCAAATCAGCCCCAGCATTTT
CDR3aa: CASSLGRANQPQHF
j_gene: TRBJ1-5
d_gene: NA
v_gene: TRBV28
abundance: NA

CDR3nt: TGTGCTAGTGGCACAGGGCTCTATGGCTACACCTTC
CDR3aa: CASGTGLYGYTF
j_gene: TRBJ1-2
d_gene: NA
v_gene: TRBV12-5
abundance: NA

CDR3nt: TGTGCCAGCTCACCACCCGGGACACTCAACTATGGCTACACCTTC
CDR3aa: CASSPPGTLNYGYTF
j_gene: TRBJ1-2
d_gene: NA
v_gene: TRBV18
abundance: NA

CDR3nt: TGTGCCAGCTCGCGGGACAGGGGATTTGATTCACCCCTCCACTTT
CDR3aa: CASSRDRGFDSPLHF
j_gene: TRBJ1-6
d_gene: TRBD1
v_gene: TRBV18
abundance: few

CDR3nt: TGCAGCGTTGTTCGGGACAGGGGCGAGCAGTACTTC
CDR3aa: CSVVRDRGEQYF
j_gene: TRBJ2-7
d_gene: TRBD1
v_gene: TRBV29-1
abundance: NA

CDR3nt: TGTGCCAGTAGTCCACGAGACAGGACCCATAACTATGGCTACACCTTC
CDR3aa: CASSPRDRTHNYGYTF
j_gene: TRBJ1-2
d_gene: NA
v_gene: TRBV19
abundance: NA

CDR3nt: TGTGCCAGCAGCGCGGACAGTGCGACTAACTATGGCTACACCTTC
CDR3aa: CASSADSATNYGYTF
j_gene: TRBJ1-2
d_gene: NA
v_gene: TRBV9
abundance: NA

CDR3nt: TGTGCCAGCAGCCAGGTAAACTTCCAGTACTTC
CDR3aa: CASSQVNFQYF
j_gene: TRBJ2-5
d_gene: NA
v_gene: TRBV3-1/TRBV3-2
abundance: NA

CDR3nt: TGTGCCAGCAGTTACATCAGGGGCGTTGCCTATGGCTACACCTTC
CDR3aa: CASSYIRGVAYGYTF
j_gene: TRBJ1-2
d_gene: NA
v_gene: TRBV6-5
abundance: NA

CDR3nt: TGTGCCAGCAGTTTAGATCTGGGACAGGGGGACACCTTC
CDR3aa: CASSLDLGQGDTF
j_gene: TRBJ1-2
d_gene: TRBD1
v_gene: TRBV28
abundance: NA

CDR3nt: TGTGCCAGTAGGCGGTCTCCAAGAGAGACCCAGTACTTC
CDR3aa: CASRRSPRETQYF
j_gene: TRBJ2-5
d_gene: NA
v_gene: TRBV27
abundance: NA

CDR3nt: TGCGCCAGCACCAGGAGCGGGGATCGGTACAATGAGCAGTTCTTC
CDR3aa: CASTRSGDRYNEQFF
j_gene: TRBJ2-1
d_gene: TRBD2
v_gene: TRBV10-1
abundance: once

CDR3nt: TGTGCCTCGGGACTTCCGAACACCGGGGAGCTGTTTTTT
CDR3aa: CASGLPNTGELFF
j_gene: TRBJ2-2
d_gene: NA
v_gene: TRBV19
abundance: few

CDR3nt: TGCGCCAGCAGCCTCGGACAGGGGGCTTACGAGCAGTACTTC
CDR3aa: CASSLGQGAYEQYF
j_gene: TRBJ2-7
d_gene: TRBD1
v_gene: TRBV4-3
abundance: NA

CDR3nt: TGTGCCAGCAGCTTAGTGGGACAGGTGTACACTGAAGCTTTCTTT
CDR3aa: CASSLVGQVYTEAFF
j_gene: TRBJ1-1
d_gene: TRBD1
v_gene: TRBV7-2
abundance: NA

CDR3nt: TGTGCCAGCAGTTTTTTTCGCGGGGGTAGCAGCACAGATACGCAGTATTTT
CDR3aa: CASSFFRGGSSTDTQYF
j_gene: TRBJ2-3
d_gene: TRBD2
v_gene: TRBV28
abundance: NA

CDR3nt: TGTGCCAGCAGCCGAACTGGGCAGGGGGGCGAGACCCAGTACTTC
CDR3aa: CASSRTGQGGETQYF
j_gene: TRBJ2-5
d_gene: NA
v_gene: TRBV4-2
abundance: NA

CDR3nt: TGTGCCAGCAGTTTACGCAGGGGAGATCAGCCCCAGCATTTT
CDR3aa: CASSLRRGDQPQHF
j_gene: TRBJ1-5
d_gene: NA
v_gene: TRBV28
abundance: once

CDR3nt: TGTGCCAGCAGCTTAGCGAGTTTCGCCGGGGAGCTGTTTTTT
CDR3aa: CASSLASFAGELFF
j_gene: TRBJ2-2
d_gene: NA
v_gene: TRBV7-9
abundance: NA

CDR3nt: TGTGCCAGCTCACCGAGAGGACAGGGGGCCAATCAGCCCCAGCATTTT
CDR3aa: CASSPRGQGANQPQHF
j_gene: TRBJ1-5
d_gene: TRBD1
v_gene: TRBV18
abundance: NA

CDR3nt: TGCGCCAGCAGCTTGGCGGGGACAGCCCTTGAACCCCAGCATTTT
CDR3aa: CASSLAGTALEPQHF
j_gene: TRBJ1-5
d_gene: TRBD1
v_gene: TRBV5-1
abundance: NA

CDR3nt: TGTGCCAGCAGCTTGGCGGGATCCAAAAACATTCAGTACTTC
CDR3aa: CASSLAGSKNIQYF
j_gene: TRBJ2-4
d_gene: NA
v_gene: TRBV5-4
abundance: NA

CDR3nt: TGTGCCGGGGACAGGGGGCTCTATGGCTACACCTTC
CDR3aa: CAGDRGLYGYTF
j_gene: TRBJ1-2
d_gene: TRBD1
v_gene: TRBV30
abundance: NA

CDR3nt: TGTGCCAGCAGCCAAGAGGTTACGGGGACAGATACGCAGTATTTT
CDR3aa: CASSQEVTGTDTQYF
j_gene: TRBJ2-3
d_gene: NA
v_gene: TRBV3-1/TRBV3-2
abundance: once

CDR3nt: TGTGCCAGCAGCTTATGGCAAGATACGCAGTATTTT
CDR3aa: CASSLWQDTQYF
j_gene: TRBJ2-3
d_gene: NA
v_gene: TRBV7-6
abundance: NA